The next 21 T cell receptor beta chains were all read from a single sample in a study of response to subunit inactivated influenza vaccine. TCRdb recomputed calls from the RT-PCR reads with MiXCR, one row per CDR3 protein. Among about 500,000 distinct CDR3 sequences listed, about 17% were seen once. The sample here was CD4+ T cells sorted from PBMCs, taken roughly 24 months after vaccination. The receptors shown here come from a man aged 50 to 69 who received an inactivated influenza vaccine.

The chain's CDR3 is CSASDRTRRTGELFF. DNA of the CDR3: TGCAGTGCTAGTGATCGGACTAGGAGGACCGGGGAGCTGTTTTTT. This rearrangement joins TRBV20-1 to TRBJ2-2, with 7 bases aligning to TRBD2. The CDR3 loop spans 15 amino acids. The V gene's germline CDR1 is DFQATT and CDR2 SNEGSKA (reference sequence). With 3 bases clipped from V and 5 bases from J, the junction kept 9 bases outside the gene matches.

Concerning this clonotype itself: Being one base from a much bigger clone, this may be a read error. The chain couples TRBV12-3 or TRBV12-4 to TRBJ2-1; D gene uncertain. The CDR3 contains 14 residues. The chain's CDR3 is CARSLEQLGNEQFF. The CDR3 nucleotides are TGTGCCCGCAGTTTAGAACAGCTGGGCAATGAGCAGTTCTTC.

This clonotype has only a few counts. DNA of the CDR3: TGTGCCAGCAGTTACAGGGACGTCGTCCAGTTCTTC. It yields the protein CASSYRDVVQFF. The chain is built from TRBV6-2 or TRBV6-3 and TRBJ2-1; TRBD1 or TRBD2 may be the D gene (5 bases each). This CDR3 is 12 amino acids long. V was trimmed by 2 bases and J by 13 bases, leaving 12 bases between them. The germline gives CDR1 MNHEY, CDR2 SVGEGT.

For this clonotype: The junction departs from germline at one end; a sequencing error may be responsible. V is TRBV28 and J is TRBJ2-2, with 8 nucleotides matching TRBD1. The CDR3 loop spans 15 amino acids. Germline V CDR1 and CDR2: MDHEN, SYDVKM. CDR3 bases: TGTGCCAGTAGTTCCGGACAGGGTCAGGGCGGGGAGCTGTTTTTT. It codes for CASSSGQGQGGELFF.

This chain links TRBV9 with TRBJ2-3; TRBD2 might be the D (5 bases). The germline V and J ends were trimmed by 1 base and 1 base, with 10 bases remaining between them. The CDR3 extends over 15 amino acids. Germline V CDR1 and CDR2: SGDLS, YYNGEE. The CDR3: CASSVWAGGTDTQYF. The CDR3 DNA reads TGTGCCAGCAGCGTATGGGCGGGCGGCACAGATACGCAGTATTTT.

The sample holds many counts of this clonotype. The chain links TRBV5-1 to TRBJ2-7; 11 nucleotides agree with TRBD2. The CDR3 loop spans 17 amino acids. CDR1 and CDR2 (germline): SGHRS, YFSETQ. Trimming removed 0 bases from V and 7 bases from J; junction bases left unmatched: 12. This CDR3 is CASSLANLLAGETEQYF. CDR3 bases: TGCGCCAGCAGCTTGGCCAATCTACTAGCGGGAGAGACGGAGCAGTACTTC. The entire variable domain, with the rest obtained from reference TRBV5-1 and TRBJ2-7, is as follows: KAGVTQTPRYLIKTRGQQVTLSCSPISGHRSVSWYQQTPGQGLQFLFEYFSETQRNKGNFPGRFSGRQFSNSRSEMNVSTLELGDSALYLCASSLANLLAGETEQYFGPGTRLTVT.

In DNA form, the CDR3 reads TGTGCCAGCAGCAAAGATGGACAGGGTCTCAACTATGGCTACACCTTC. This translates into CASSKDGQGLNYGYTF. The chain uses TRBV11-2 and TRBJ1-2; 8 positions match TRBD1. The CDR3 has 16 residues. Germline V gene lookup returns CDR1 SGHAT and CDR2 FQNNGV. Trimming at V came to 5 bases and at J to 2 bases, leaving 10 bases not matched to a gene. The complete variable domain, with remaining parts taken from reference TRBV11-2 and TRBJ1-2, reads EAGVAQSPRYKIIEKRQSVAFWCNPISGHATLYWYQQILGQGPKLLIQFQNNGVVDDSQLPKDRFSAERLKGVDSTLKIQPAKLEDSAVYLCASSKDGQGLNYGYTFGSGTRLTVV.

V and J are TRBV20-1 and TRBJ2-3; 12 bases line up with TRBD2. CDR1 is DFQATT and CDR2 is SNEGSKA in the germline V gene (reference sequence). The V and J ends lost 1 base and 1 base, in that order; junction bases with no gene match: 6. This CDR3 comprises 17 residues. This CDR3 is CSARGLAGVPGTDTQYF. The CDR3 bases are TGCAGTGCTAGAGGACTAGCGGGGGTCCCCGGCACAGATACGCAGTATTTT.

The V call is TRBV7-2, the J call TRBJ1-5, with 8 bases aligning to TRBD1. Germline V gene lookup returns CDR1 SGHTA and CDR2 FQGNSA. The CDR3 loop spans 15 amino acids. Trimming at V came to 2 bases and at J to 7 bases, leaving 7 bases not matched to a gene. The CDR3 DNA is TGTGCCAGCAGCTTATGGACAGGGACCAGCCAGCCCCAGCATTTT. Encoded protein: CASSLWTGTSQPQHF.

This clonotype has a count of ten or more. This chain connects TRBV20-1 to TRBJ2-3, with D unclear. The CDR3 covers 13 residues. V was cut by 0 bases and J by 7 bases, with 11 bases left in between. Germline CDR1 DFQATT, CDR2 SNEGSKA (reference sequence). The CDR3 sequence is CSARDDGRNTQYF. CDR3 coding DNA: TGCAGTGCTAGAGATGACGGGCGGAATACGCAGTATTTT.

This clonotype was seen a handful of times. DNA for the CDR3: TGTGCCACCAGCAGAGGAAAGGGACAGGGGTCCCACGAGCAGTACTTC. Its translation is CATSRGKGQGSHEQYF. This chain links TRBV15 with TRBJ2-7; 10 nucleotides line up with TRBD1. The CDR3 length is 16 residues. The V segment lost 1 base and the J segment 5 bases; nucleotides outside the gene matches: 8. The germline V gene has CDR1 LNHNV and CDR2 YYDKDF (reference sequence).

J is TRBJ1-1 and V is TRBV5-1; D is uncertain. This CDR3 is 13 amino acids long. The V end was cut by 2 bases, the J end by 7 bases, with 12 bases between. Germline-derived CDR1 and CDR2 are SGHRS and YFSETQ. The CDR3 loop reads CASSFSPNGEAFF. CDR3 nucleotides: TGCGCCAGCAGCTTCTCTCCTAACGGTGAAGCTTTCTTT.

The CDR3 DNA is TGTGCCAGCAGTTTAATGGGCAGGAGAGGGGAAAAACTGTTTTTT. Translating it yields CASSLMGRRGEKLFF. This chain uses TRBV12-3 or TRBV12-4 with TRBJ1-4; D call uncertain. V lost 2 bases, J lost 8 bases, and 15 bases lay in between. CDR3 length: 15 amino acids.

This clonotype was counted a few times. This chain connects TRBV20-1 to TRBJ2-3; 10 bases match TRBD2. The CDR3 runs to 16 residues. CDR1 DFQATT and CDR2 SNEGSKA come from the germline V gene (reference sequence). After removal of 0 bases from V and 6 bases from J, the junction contained 9 bases not matched to a gene. CDR3 DNA sequence: TGCAGTGCTAGAGATCCTAGCGGGAGTGGATCTGATACGCAGTATTTT. It yields the protein CSARDPSGSGSDTQYF.

This clonotype has more than one count but fewer than ten. V gene TRBV20-1 combines with J gene TRBJ1-2; D call uncertain. V lost 7 bases to trimming and J lost 2 bases, with 11 bases between them. The CDR3 consists of 12 residues. Germline V gene data show CDR1 as DFQATT and CDR2 as SNEGSKA (reference sequence). CDR3 sequence: CSVLIPNYGYTF. The CDR3 region has the DNA TGCAGTGTCCTTATTCCAAACTATGGCTACACCTTC.

The gene calls are TRBV5-1 and TRBJ2-3; D is undetermined. Trimming removed 4 bases from V and 3 bases from J, with 12 bases in between. From germline, CDR1 is SGHRS and CDR2 YFSETQ. This CDR3 spans 14 amino acids. The CDR3 reads CASSAVFTTDTQYF. The CDR3 coding sequence is TGCGCCAGCAGCGCCGTTTTTACGACAGATACGCAGTATTTT.

The chain couples TRBV7-3 to TRBJ2-7; 8 bases match TRBD1. From germline, CDR1 is SGHTA and CDR2 FQGTGA. The CDR3 contains 13 residues. The junction had 2 bases not matched to a gene; V was cut back by 3 bases and J by 4 bases. In DNA, the CDR3 is TGTGCCAGCAGCTTGACAGGGGAGTACGAGCAGTACTTC. Its protein product is CASSLTGEYEQYF.

The chain combines TRBV18 with TRBJ2-3; D ambiguous. Trimming removed 1 base at V and 2 bases at J, with 4 bases between. Germline-derived CDR1 and CDR2 are KGHSH and LQKENI. CDR3 size: 13 residues. The CDR3 region is CASSPRTTDTQYF. CDR3 sequence (DNA): TGTGCCAGCTCACCACGCACCACAGATACGCAGTATTTT.

In DNA, the CDR3 is TGTGCCAGCAGTTCCTCGGGACGGACCAATTCACCCCTCCACTTT. Translation: CASSSSGRTNSPLHF. The genes are TRBV6-2 or TRBV6-3 and TRBJ1-6; a possible D gene is TRBD1 (5 bases). V dropped 4 bases and J dropped 7 bases, with 14 bases sitting between them. Per the germline V gene, CDR1 is MNHEY and CDR2 is SVGEGT. CDR3 length: 15 residues.

The chain recombines TRBV2 with TRBJ2-3; tentative D call: TRBD2 (6 bases). V was trimmed by 7 bases and J by 1 base, leaving 12 bases between them. The CDR3 runs to 14 residues. Germline values: CDR1 SNHLY, CDR2 FYNNEI. The CDR3 loop is CASIFQRGTDTQYF. The CDR3 nucleotides read TGTGCCAGCATCTTTCAGCGGGGCACAGATACGCAGTATTTT. Full variable domain (rest looked up from reference TRBV2 and TRBJ2-3): EPEVTQTPSHQVTQMGQEVILRCVPISNHLYFYWYRQILGQKVEFLVSFYNNEISEKSEIFDDQFSVERPDGSNFTLKIRSTKLEDSAMYFCASIFQRGTDTQYFGPGTRLTVL.

This clonotype was seen a single time. Possible read error: a much larger clone is one base away. J is TRBJ2-5 and V is TRBV4-2, with 9 nucleotides matching TRBD1. The CDR3 loop spans 14 amino acids. Germline V CDR1 and CDR2: LGHNA, YNFKEQ. In DNA form, the CDR3 reads TGTGCCTGCAGCCAGGGGACAGGGAAAGAGACCCAGTACTTC. As protein: CACSQGTGKETQYF.